This note documents a single TCR beta chain sequence. The data originate from a study of cytomegalovirus exposure and HLA in healthy donors. Trimming pared 6 bases from V and 3 bases from J, leaving 11 bases between. Germline V gene data show CDR1 as SGHTS and CDR2 as YDEGEE. This CDR3 comprises 13 residues. PCR involved 60 Vbeta and 13 Jbeta primers. Here immunoSEQ multiplex PCR was the method, and the copy in TCRdb shows in-frame clones only, minus some. This sample has over 100,000 clones; more than 70% occur once, and the top ten carry about 3.9%. This clonotype was sampled from a man aged 50 or older in good health and CMV-seropositive. The chain couples TRBV5-8 to TRBJ2-3; the D gene is possibly TRBD2 (6 bases). Source material: PBMCs. The DNA of the CDR3 is TGTGCCAGCACCCTGGGAGGAACAGATACGCAGTATTTT. Its translation is CASTLGGTDTQYF.